The 30 T cell receptor beta chains presented below share a single source sample, sequenced in a study of T cells in Graves' hyperthyroidism and ophthalmopathy. The investigators amplified TCR beta CDR3 regions from RNA transcripts. The primer set for the first-round RT-PCR of the TCR CDR3 was HTBI. TCRdb re-analysed the multiplex PCR reads in MiXCR, keeping a single row per CDR3 protein. Of about 640,000 distinct CDR3 sequences in the sample, less than 25% were seen once. Sequenced material: blood. These receptors all stem from a man between 25 and 39 years old with Graves' ophthalmopathy.

The rearrangement uses TRBV6-5 and TRBJ2-7; 16 nucleotides align to TRBD2. The CDR3 has 19 amino acids. The ends lost 2 bases at V and 4 bases at J; junction bases unmatched: 11. Germline CDR1 and CDR2: MNHEY and SVGAGI. CDR3 loop: CASSYRPGTSGRAFYEQYF. CDR3 DNA sequence: TGTGCCAGCAGTTACCGTCCCGGGACTAGCGGGAGGGCCTTTTACGAGCAGTACTTC.

This clonotype was found a few times. The chain carries TRBV4-1 and TRBJ1-4; 10 bases agree with TRBD1. After removal of 3 bases from V and 2 bases from J, the junction contained 9 bases not matched to a gene. This CDR3 region has 18 residues. The germline gives CDR1 MGHRA, CDR2 YSYEKL. As DNA, the CDR3 is TGCGCCAGCAGCCAGTACCGGGACAGGGGAACTACTAATGAAAAACTGTTTTTT. It yields the protein CASSQYRDRGTTNEKLFF.

The chain uses TRBV5-1 and TRBJ2-7; 7 positions agree with TRBD1. Germline loops: CDR1 SGHRS, CDR2 YFSETQ. V shed 4 bases, J shed 7 bases, and the junction held 11 bases outside the gene matches. The CDR3 totals 14 residues. The CDR3 DNA sequence: TGCGCCAGCAGCGAACGACAGGGAGCTCGAGAGCAGTACTTC. Amino acids: CASSERQGAREQYF.

The chain couples TRBV19 to TRBJ2-1; TRBD2 aligns across 14 bases. In germline, CDR1 is LNHDA, CDR2 SQIVND (reference sequence). V lost 6 bases, J lost 8 bases, and 3 bases stayed unmatched. This CDR3 is 14 amino acids long. CDR3 residues: CASRTSGRADEQFF. CDR3 nucleotides: TGTGCCAGTAGGACTAGCGGGAGGGCTGATGAGCAGTTCTTC. The variable domain in full, completed from reference TRBV19 and TRBJ2-1, reads DGGITQSPKYLFRKEGQNVTLSCEQNLNHDAMYWYRQDPGQGLRLIYYSQIVNDFQKGDIAEGYSVSREKKESFPLTVTSAQKNPTAFYLCASRTSGRADEQFFGPGTRLTVL.

V and J are TRBV5-5 and TRBJ2-1; TRBD2 matches at 11 bases. This CDR3 spans 15 amino acids. With 5 bases clipped from V and 9 bases from J, the junction kept 10 bases outside the gene matches. Germline CDR1 reads SGHKS; CDR2 reads YYEKEE (reference sequence). In DNA, the CDR3 is TGTGCCAGCAGTTCAAGACTAGCGGGATCGATTGAGCAGTTCTTC. Protein: CASSSRLAGSIEQFF.

This clonotype has a count of ten or more. The chain combines TRBV3-1 with TRBJ2-5; D not resolved. CDR3 size: 17 residues. V lost 0 bases to trimming and J lost 4 bases, with 18 bases between them. CDR1 and CDR2 (germline): LGHDT, YNNKEL (reference sequence). The chain's CDR3 is CASSQDRGFGWGETQYF. DNA of the CDR3: TGTGCCAGCAGCCAAGATCGAGGATTCGGGTGGGGAGAGACCCAGTACTTC.

This clonotype occurred a few times. CDR3: CASSLWTSGRRNEQFF. CDR3 nucleotides: TGTGCCAGCAGCCTGTGGACTAGCGGGAGAAGAAATGAGCAGTTCTTC. The chain is built from TRBV3-1 and TRBJ2-1, with 13 nucleotides matching TRBD2. V gave up 4 bases and J gave up 7 bases; unmatched junction bases: 7. The CDR3 runs 16 residues. CDR1 LGHDT and CDR2 YNNKEL come from the germline V gene (reference sequence).

This clonotype was seen many times. The V gene is TRBV11-2, the J gene TRBJ2-7, with a possible D match to TRBD1 (6 bases). CDR1 and CDR2 from the germline V gene are SGHAT and FQNNGV. The CDR3 is 16 amino acids. V gave up 0 bases and J gave up 3 bases, with 15 bases separating them. The CDR3 is CASSLDLDRKFYEQYF. CDR3 coding DNA: TGTGCCAGCAGCTTAGATTTAGACAGGAAATTCTACGAGCAGTACTTC.

This clonotype turned up a few times. V is TRBV5-1 and J is TRBJ2-2, with D tentatively TRBD1 (5 bases). Trimming took off 4 bases at V and 2 bases at J, with 9 bases between the two ends. Germline loops: CDR1 SGHRS, CDR2 YFSETQ. CDR3 size: 14 residues. Here the CDR3 reads CASSAGSNTGELFF. CDR3 bases: TGCGCCAGCAGCGCAGGGTCCAACACCGGGGAGCTGTTTTTT.

This clonotype was found a few times. The gene calls are TRBV4-3 and TRBJ2-5; no firm D call. Germline CDR1 LGHNA, CDR2 YSLEER. Trimming shortened V by 3 bases and J by 4 bases, and 9 bases separated the two germline ends. CDR3 length: 13 amino acids. The CDR3 DNA reads as TGCGCCAGCAGCCAGGCAGGTGGAGAGACCCAGTACTTC. Residues: CASSQAGGETQYF.

This rearrangement joins TRBV6-1 to TRBJ2-2; tentatively, D is TRBD1 (5 bases). The germline V gene has CDR1 MNHNS and CDR2 SASEGT. This CDR3 spans 16 amino acids. V was trimmed by 3 bases and J by 1 base, leaving 12 bases between them. The CDR3 DNA follows: TGTGCCAGCAGTGAGCAACGGACAAAGAACACCGGGGAGCTGTTTTTT. Encoded protein: CASSEQRTKNTGELFF.

The V and J genes are TRBV5-1 and TRBJ2-7, with 7 bases fitting TRBD2. Germline CDR1 SGHRS, CDR2 YFSETQ. The CDR3 consists of 15 residues. With V trimmed by 0 bases and J by 2 bases, 5 bases remained unmatched. The CDR3 sequence is CASSLAPSGPYEQYF. DNA for the CDR3: TGCGCCAGCAGCTTGGCCCCTAGCGGCCCCTACGAGCAGTACTTC.

This clonotype appeared a few times. The rearrangement joins TRBV30 to TRBJ1-5; 12 bases fit TRBD1. The germline V gene has CDR1 GTSNPN and CDR2 SVGIG (reference sequence). The CDR3 length is 18 residues. The trim removed 4 bases at V and 7 bases at J, leaving 17 bases unmatched. CDR3 DNA: TGTGCCTGGACAAACAAACCGGGACAGGGGGCCCGGTTCCAGCCCCAGCATTTT. Protein: CAWTNKPGQGARFQPQHF.

The chain combines TRBV30 with TRBJ2-1; D gene ambiguous. Trimming pared 5 bases from V and 5 bases from J, leaving 10 bases between. Germline loops: CDR1 GTSNPN, CDR2 SVGIG (reference sequence). The CDR3 length is 12 residues. The CDR3 nucleotides read TGTGCCTGGGTCCCAGGTGACAATGAGCAGTTCTTC. This codes for CAWVPGDNEQFF.

The chain couples TRBV28 to TRBJ1-2; D might be TRBD1 (5 bases). Germline CDR1 MDHEN, CDR2 SYDVKM. Trimming stripped 6 bases from V and 0 bases from J, with 17 bases between. This CDR3 has 16 residues. CDR3 loop: CASRETGTPANYGYTF. Written as DNA, the CDR3 is TGTGCCAGCAGAGAAACCGGGACCCCAGCTAACTATGGCTACACCTTC.

This clonotype was counted a few times. CDR3 loop: CASSLTGGWDSPLHF. In DNA form, the CDR3 reads TGTGCCAGCAGTTTAACAGGCGGCTGGGATTCACCCCTCCACTTT. This chain uses TRBV6-5 with TRBJ1-6; the D gene is possibly TRBD1 (5 bases). The CDR3 contains 15 residues. From germline, CDR1 is MNHEY and CDR2 SVGAGI. V dropped 4 bases and J dropped 8 bases, with 15 bases sitting between them.

This clonotype came up many times. J is TRBJ2-7 and V is TRBV20-1; 9 nucleotides line up with TRBD1. There are 13 residues in the CDR3. Germline trimming cut 5 bases from V and 3 bases from J; bases unmatched to any gene: 5. The V gene's germline CDR1 is DFQATT and CDR2 SNEGSKA (reference sequence). CDR3 bases: TGCAGTGCTTTTACGGACAGGGGCTACGAGCAGTACTTC. Translated, it gives CSAFTDRGYEQYF.

This clonotype was found once. The chain has TRBV5-8 and TRBJ2-1; a possible D gene is TRBD2 (6 bases). The CDR3 extends over 13 amino acids. Germline V CDR1 and CDR2: SGHTS, YDEGEE. V lost 4 bases and J lost 12, with 17 bases in between. The CDR3 DNA reads as TGTGCCAGCAGCCCTGTCTTCGGGGGAGGGCAGTTCTTC. It yields the protein CASSPVFGGGQFF.

The chain joins TRBV14 to TRBJ2-7, with D unclear. The germline V gene has CDR1 SGHDN and CDR2 FVKESK. The V end was cut by 6 bases, the J end by 2 bases, with 14 bases between. This CDR3 is built from 14 residues. As DNA, the CDR3 is TGTGCCAGCAGGCCCGCCGGAGTAACCTACGAGCAGTACTTC. Translation: CASRPAGVTYEQYF.

This clonotype was counted at least ten times. The chain links TRBV11-2 to TRBJ2-7, with 9 bases fitting TRBD2. The V gene end was trimmed by 1 base and the J gene end by 2 bases; junction bases not matched to a gene: 3. CDR1 is SGHAT, CDR2 FQNNGV, per germline. The CDR3 is 15 amino acids. The CDR3 DNA follows: TGTGCCAGCAGCTTAGTGTCTAGCGGGACCTACGAGCAGTACTTC. It codes for CASSLVSSGTYEQYF. The full variable domain, its missing parts supplied by reference TRBV11-2 and TRBJ2-7, is EAGVAQSPRYKIIEKRQSVAFWCNPISGHATLYWYQQILGQGPKLLIQFQNNGVVDDSQLPKDRFSAERLKGVDSTLKIQPAKLEDSAVYLCASSLVSSGTYEQYFGPGTRLTVT.

This clonotype was recorded many times. J is TRBJ1-1 and V is TRBV30; D not certain. V was trimmed by 7 bases and J by 7 bases, leaving 13 bases between them. The CDR3 is 11 amino acids. The germline CDR1 and CDR2 sequences are GTSNPN and SVGIG (reference sequence). Here the CDR3 DNA reads TGTGCCTCCACGAAGGGCGTTGAAGCTTTCTTT. Protein sequence: CASTKGVEAFF.

In this sample, this clonotype turned up a few times. This chain connects TRBV30 to TRBJ1-1; D is uncertain. CDR3 length equals 15 residues. The V gene lost 4 bases and the J gene lost 0 bases, with 15 bases spanning the gap. CDR1 and CDR2 from the germline V gene are GTSNPN and SVGIG (reference sequence). For the CDR3, the DNA is TGTGCCTGGAATCGCCCCGGAAGCTTGAACACTGAAGCTTTCTTT. Translating it yields CAWNRPGSLNTEAFF.

This clonotype has just a few counts. The chain is built from TRBV2 and TRBJ1-4, with 8 positions matching TRBD1. With V trimmed by 6 bases and J by 7 bases, 13 bases remained unmatched. Germline V gives CDR1 SNHLY, CDR2 FYNNEI. There are 16 residues in the CDR3. CDR3 loop: CASRDRVFGFGEKLFF. CDR3 nucleotides: TGTGCCAGCAGGGACAGGGTGTTCGGGTTTGGTGAAAAACTGTTTTTT. The complete variable domain, with remaining parts taken from reference TRBV2 and TRBJ1-4, reads EPEVTQTPSHQVTQMGQEVILRCVPISNHLYFYWYRQILGQKVEFLVSFYNNEISEKSEIFDDQFSVERPDGSNFTLKIRSTKLEDSAMYFCASRDRVFGFGEKLFFGSGTQLSVL.

This clonotype has a handful of counts. The chain carries TRBV3-1 and TRBJ2-3; 8 bases agree with TRBD1. The trim removed 1 base at V and 11 bases at J, leaving 14 bases unmatched. The CDR3 consists of 16 residues. CDR1 is LGHDT, CDR2 YNNKEL, per germline (reference sequence). CDR3 DNA: TGTGCCAGCAGCCAAGGTCGGACAGGGAGGTTGGTGGAGCAGTATTTT. Its translation: CASSQGRTGRLVEQYF.

The chain has TRBV6-2 or TRBV6-3 and TRBJ1-2, with D maybe TRBD1 (6 bases). Trimming took 5 bases from V and 4 from J, leaving 17 bases between them. CDR1 is MNHEY, CDR2 SVGEGT, per germline. The CDR3 contains 15 residues. The CDR3 sequence is CASSKVGQNFYGYTF. Written as DNA, the CDR3 is TGTGCCAGCAGTAAGGTTGGACAGAACTTCTATGGCTACACCTTC.

This clonotype was seen more than once but under ten times. The chain uses TRBV19 and TRBJ2-4; D possibly matches TRBD1 or TRBD2 (5 bases each). Trimming took 7 bases from V and 2 from J, leaving 15 bases between them. This CDR3 is 15 amino acids long. Germline lookup yields CDR1 LNHDA and CDR2 SQIVND (reference sequence). CDR3 nucleotides: TGTGCCAGTAAAGACGGGGACGGAACCAAAAACATTCAGTACTTC. It is translated as CASKDGDGTKNIQYF.

The CDR3 sequence is CASSQATTGSYEQYF. The CDR3, as DNA: TGCGCCAGCAGCCAGGCCACGACAGGTTCCTACGAGCAGTACTTC. The V call is TRBV4-1, the J call TRBJ2-7; tentative D call: TRBD1 (6 bases). The CDR3 has 15 residues. Germline V gene lookup returns CDR1 MGHRA and CDR2 YSYEKL. The V end lost 3 bases, the J end lost 1 base, and 13 bases lay between the germline ends.

In its sample, this clonotype was seen a few times. The chain recombines TRBV15 with TRBJ1-3, with no clear D. V lost 0 bases and J lost 1, with 13 bases in between. Germline CDR1 LNHNV, CDR2 YYDKDF (reference sequence). The CDR3 covers 17 residues. The CDR3 protein is CATSRDRPATSGNTIYF. CDR3 sequence (DNA): TGTGCCACCAGCAGAGACAGGCCAGCTACATCTGGAAACACCATATATTTT.

Here the CDR3 reads CASSQDGGDSYEQYF. The CDR3, as DNA: TGTGCCAGCAGCCAAGACGGGGGAGACTCCTACGAGCAGTACTTC. The chain uses TRBV4-2 and TRBJ2-7; D might be TRBD2 (6 bases). V lost 0 bases to trimming and J lost 0 bases, with 9 bases between them. The germline V gene has CDR1 LGHNA and CDR2 YNFKEQ. The CDR3 runs 15 residues.

This clonotype was seen many times. V gene TRBV27 combines with J gene TRBJ2-2; D gene unclear. This CDR3 region has 12 residues. Germline loops: CDR1 MNHEY, CDR2 SMNVEV (reference sequence). Trimming took 3 bases from V and 4 from J, leaving 3 bases between them. CDR3 sequence (DNA): TGTGCCAGCAGTTTGATCACCGGGGAGCTGTTTTTT. Translation gives CASSLITGELFF.